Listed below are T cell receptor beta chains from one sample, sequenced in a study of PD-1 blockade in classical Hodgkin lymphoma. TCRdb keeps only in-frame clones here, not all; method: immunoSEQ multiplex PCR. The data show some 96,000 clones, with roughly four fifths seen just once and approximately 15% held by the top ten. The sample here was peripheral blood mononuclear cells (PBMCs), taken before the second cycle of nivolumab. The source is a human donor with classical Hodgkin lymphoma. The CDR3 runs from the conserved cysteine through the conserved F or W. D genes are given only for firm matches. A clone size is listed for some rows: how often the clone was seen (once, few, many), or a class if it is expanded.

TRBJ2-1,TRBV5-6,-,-,TGTGCCAGCAGCGTTCCACACAGGGACTTTTACAATGAGCAGTTCTTC,CASSVPHRDFYNEQFF
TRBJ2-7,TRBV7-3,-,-,TGTGCCAGCAGCCCGGGACCCTCCTCCTACGAGCAGTACTTC,CASSPGPSSYEQYF
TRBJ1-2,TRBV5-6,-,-,TGTGCCAGCAGCTCTAAGCAGCGACCGAACTATGGCTACACCTTC,CASSSKQRPNYGYTF
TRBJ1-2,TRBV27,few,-,TGTGCCAGCAGGGGCCTTGGGGGTCGGGGTGGCTACACCTTC,CASRGLGGRGGYTF
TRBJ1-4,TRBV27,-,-,TGTGCCAGCAGTAATCAGGGGAAAACTAATGAAAAACTGTTTTTT,CASSNQGKTNEKLFF
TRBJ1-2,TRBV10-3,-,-,TGTGCCACCGCAACCATTCGGACGGGGACCTATGGCTACACCTTC,CATATIRTGTYGYTF
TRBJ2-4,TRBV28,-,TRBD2,TGTGCCAGCAGTTCGCTAGCGGGAGGGGCCAAAAACATTCAGTACTTC,CASSSLAGGAKNIQYF
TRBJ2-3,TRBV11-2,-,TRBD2,TGTGCCAGCAGCCAGGACCGGGGGGGCACAGATACGCAGTATTTT,CASSQDRGGTDTQYF
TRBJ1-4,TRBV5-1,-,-,TGCGCCAGCAGCTTGGATGGAATTGGGGAAAAACTGTTTTTT,CASSLDGIGEKLFF
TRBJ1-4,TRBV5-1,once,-,TGCGCCAGCAGCTTGACCGGTGGCCCTCATGAAAAACTGTTTTTT,CASSLTGGPHEKLFF
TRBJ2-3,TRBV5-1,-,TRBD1,TGCGCCAGCAGCACTGGGACAGGTATCACAGATACGCAGTATTTT,CASSTGTGITDTQYF
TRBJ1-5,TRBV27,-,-,TGTGCCAGCGCCTACCTAGGAGGGACCACGCTTGAGCCCCAGCATTTT,CASAYLGGTTLEPQHF
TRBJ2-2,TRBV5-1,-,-,TGCGCCAGCAGCTTGGGACCCCAGGTGTCAGGCACCGGGGAGCTGTTTTTT,CASSLGPQVSGTGELFF
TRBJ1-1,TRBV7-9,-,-,TGTGCCAGCAGCTTAGGTGTCGGAGAAAGGAACACTGAAGCTTTCTTT,CASSLGVGERNTEAFF
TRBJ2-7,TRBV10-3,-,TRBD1,TGTGCCATCAGTCTGGGACAGGGGAGGTACAAGCAGTACTTC,CAISLGQGRYKQYF
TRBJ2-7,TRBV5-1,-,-,TGCGCCAGCAGCCCTGACCGGACAGCCTCCTACGAGCAGTACTTC,CASSPDRTASYEQYF
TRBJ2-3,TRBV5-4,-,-,TGTGCCAGCAGCTCGACCGGCACAGATACGCAGTATTTT,CASSSTGTDTQYF
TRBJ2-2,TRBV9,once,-,TGTGCCAGCAGCCTCTGGGGGGGGCTACTCACCGGGGAGCTGTTTTTT,CASSLWGGLLTGELFF
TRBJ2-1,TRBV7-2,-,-,TGTGCCAGCACCAAAGCGGTCGTCTCCTACAATGAGCAGTTCTTC,CASTKAVVSYNEQFF
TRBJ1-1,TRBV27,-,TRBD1,TGTGCCAGCAGGACAGGGTCCTTAATGAACACTGAAGCTTTCTTT,CASRTGSLMNTEAFF
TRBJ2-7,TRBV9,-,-,TGTGCCAGCAGCGTAGGAGAGGGAAAGGACTACGAGCAGTACTTC,CASSVGEGKDYEQYF
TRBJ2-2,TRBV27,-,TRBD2,TGTGCCAGCAGTTTACTGCTCGGGAGGGTCCCCGGGGAGCTGTTTTTT,CASSLLLGRVPGELFF
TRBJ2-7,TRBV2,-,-,TGTGCCAGCAGTGGTACTAGATTAGCCTACGAGCAGTACTTC,CASSGTRLAYEQYF
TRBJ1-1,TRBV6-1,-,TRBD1,TGTGCCAGCAGTAACATAGGGGGCAGGGGTGAAGCTTTCTTT,CASSNIGGRGEAFF
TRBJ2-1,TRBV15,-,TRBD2,TGTGCCACCAGTAGAGCGGGAGGAATGGTACATGAGCAGTTCTTC,CATSRAGGMVHEQFF
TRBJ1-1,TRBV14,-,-,TGTGCCAGCAGCCAAGATGCAGTTATGAACACTGAAGCTTTCTTT,CASSQDAVMNTEAFF
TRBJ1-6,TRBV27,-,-,TGTGCCAGCAGTTCGGTGAGGTCCTATAATTCACCCCTCCACTTT,CASSSVRSYNSPLHF
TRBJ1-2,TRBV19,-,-,TGTGCCAGTAGATGGGCTCAAGGCTATGGCTACACCTTC,CASRWAQGYGYTF
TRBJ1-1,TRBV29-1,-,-,TGCAGCGCCGATAAGGGGTCCGGAGCTTTCTTT,CSADKGSGAFF
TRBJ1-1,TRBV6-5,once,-,TGTGCCACCAGGGTCTTTGGGCAGGGGAACACTGAAGCTTTCTTT,CATRVFGQGNTEAFF
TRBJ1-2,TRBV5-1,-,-,TGCGCCAGCAGCCCCGGCGGACTACCCTATGGCTACACCTTC,CASSPGGLPYGYTF
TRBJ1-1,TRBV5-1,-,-,TGCGCCAGCAGCCCCTACCCTATGACAGGGAACACTGAAGCTTTCTTT,CASSPYPMTGNTEAFF
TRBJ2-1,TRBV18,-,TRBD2,TGTGCCAGCTCATCCGGACTAGGTACCTACAATGAGCAGTTCTTC,CASSSGLGTYNEQFF
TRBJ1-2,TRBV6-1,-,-,TGTGCCAGCAGTGAAGCAGGCCTACCGGTCTATGGCTACACCTTC,CASSEAGLPVYGYTF
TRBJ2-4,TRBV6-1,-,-,TGTGCCAGCAGTGAAGGGGCGCCCCCTCTAGCCAAAAACATTCAGTACTTC,CASSEGAPPLAKNIQYF
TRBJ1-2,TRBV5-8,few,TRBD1,TGTGCCAGCAGCGTATTTCAGGGGGCTGGCGGCTACACCTTC,CASSVFQGAGGYTF
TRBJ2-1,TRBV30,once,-,TGTGCCTGGAGTCCCTACAATGAGCAGTTCTTC,CAWSPYNEQFF
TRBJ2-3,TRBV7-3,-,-,TGTGCCAGCAGCTTAAGATCTGGCACAGATACGCAGTATTTT,CASSLRSGTDTQYF
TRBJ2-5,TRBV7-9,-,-,TGTGCCAGCAGCTTTTTGGGGGCTAGCGGTTACTTC,CASSFLGASGYF
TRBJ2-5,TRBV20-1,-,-,TGCAGTGCTCAAACTAGTCGGGGACAGTACTTC,CSAQTSRGQYF
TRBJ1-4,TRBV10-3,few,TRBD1,TGTGCCATCAAGTCCGGGACAGATGAAAAACTGTTTTTT,CAIKSGTDEKLFF
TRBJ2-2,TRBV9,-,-,TGTGCCAGCAGCAAACTACTAAATCAGGGGTCCGGGGAGCTGTTTTTT,CASSKLLNQGSGELFF
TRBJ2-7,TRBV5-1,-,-,TGCGCCAGCAGCTTGGCGTACAGGTCCCACGAGCAGTACTTC,CASSLAYRSHEQYF
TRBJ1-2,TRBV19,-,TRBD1,TGTGCCAGTATGGCCCCCGGACAGGGTGACTATGGCTACACCTTC,CASMAPGQGDYGYTF
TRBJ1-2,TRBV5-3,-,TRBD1,TGTGCCAGAAGTCGTGTTTGGACAGGGAAGAGTGGCTACACCTTC,CARSRVWTGKSGYTF
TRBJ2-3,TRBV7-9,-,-,TGTGCCAGCAGCGAAAATAAAGGGGGCCGCGGGGGTCCAGATACGCAGTATTTT,CASSENKGGRGGPDTQYF
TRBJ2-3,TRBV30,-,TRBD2,TGTGCCTGGAACGCACTAGCGGGAGTTAATACGCAGTATTTT,CAWNALAGVNTQYF
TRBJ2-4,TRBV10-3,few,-,TGTGCCATCAGTGGGACGGGAGTCATTCAGTACTTC,CAISGTGVIQYF
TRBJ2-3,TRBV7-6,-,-,TGTGCCAGCAGCCCCGGGACTTCCACAGATACGCAGTATTTT,CASSPGTSTDTQYF
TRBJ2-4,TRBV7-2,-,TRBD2,TGTGCCAGCAGCTTAGTCCTAGCGGGACTAGCCAAAAACATTCAGTACTTC,CASSLVLAGLAKNIQYF
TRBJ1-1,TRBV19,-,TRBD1,TGTGCCAGTAGGCGGACAGGGGGAGCTTTCTTT,CASRRTGGAFF
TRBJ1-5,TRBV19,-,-,TGTGCCAGTAGAAAAGACAGACAATATAGCAATCAGCCCCAGCATTTT,CASRKDRQYSNQPQHF
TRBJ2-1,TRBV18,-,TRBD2,TGTGCCAGCACCCCGGGACTAGCGGGAACGGATGAGCAGTTCTTC,CASTPGLAGTDEQFF
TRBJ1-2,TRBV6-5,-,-,TGTGCCAGCAGGGACCCCCCTAACTATGGCTACACCTTC,CASRDPPNYGYTF
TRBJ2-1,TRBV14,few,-,TGTGCCAGCAGCTCCCAAGGGGAAGGTGAGCAGTTCTTC,CASSSQGEGEQFF
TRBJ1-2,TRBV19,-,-,TGTGCCAGTAGTATAGATCGAGGCTATGGCTACACCTTC,CASSIDRGYGYTF
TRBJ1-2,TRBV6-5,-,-,TGTGCCAGCAGTTACGGACAGTACCGAAACTATGGCTACACCTTC,CASSYGQYRNYGYTF